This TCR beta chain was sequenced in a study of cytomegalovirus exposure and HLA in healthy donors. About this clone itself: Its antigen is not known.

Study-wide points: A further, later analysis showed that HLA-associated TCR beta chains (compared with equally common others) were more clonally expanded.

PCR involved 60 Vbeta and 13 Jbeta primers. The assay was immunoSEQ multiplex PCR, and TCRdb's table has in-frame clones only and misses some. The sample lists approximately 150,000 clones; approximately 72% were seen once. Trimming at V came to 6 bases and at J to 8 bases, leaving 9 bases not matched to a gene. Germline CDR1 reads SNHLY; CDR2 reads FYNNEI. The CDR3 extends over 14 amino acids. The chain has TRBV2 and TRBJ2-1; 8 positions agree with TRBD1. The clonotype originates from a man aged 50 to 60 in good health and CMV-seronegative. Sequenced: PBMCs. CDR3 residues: CASSGQGVGYEQFF. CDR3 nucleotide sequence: TGTGCCAGCAGCGGACAGGGCGTGGGGTATGAGCAGTTCTTC. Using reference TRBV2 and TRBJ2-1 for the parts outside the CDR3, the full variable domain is EPEVTQTPSHQVTQMGQEVILRCVPISNHLYFYWYRQILGQKVEFLVSFYNNEISEKSEIFDDQFSVERPDGSNFTLKIRSTKLEDSAMYFCASSGQGVGYEQFFGPGTRLTVL.